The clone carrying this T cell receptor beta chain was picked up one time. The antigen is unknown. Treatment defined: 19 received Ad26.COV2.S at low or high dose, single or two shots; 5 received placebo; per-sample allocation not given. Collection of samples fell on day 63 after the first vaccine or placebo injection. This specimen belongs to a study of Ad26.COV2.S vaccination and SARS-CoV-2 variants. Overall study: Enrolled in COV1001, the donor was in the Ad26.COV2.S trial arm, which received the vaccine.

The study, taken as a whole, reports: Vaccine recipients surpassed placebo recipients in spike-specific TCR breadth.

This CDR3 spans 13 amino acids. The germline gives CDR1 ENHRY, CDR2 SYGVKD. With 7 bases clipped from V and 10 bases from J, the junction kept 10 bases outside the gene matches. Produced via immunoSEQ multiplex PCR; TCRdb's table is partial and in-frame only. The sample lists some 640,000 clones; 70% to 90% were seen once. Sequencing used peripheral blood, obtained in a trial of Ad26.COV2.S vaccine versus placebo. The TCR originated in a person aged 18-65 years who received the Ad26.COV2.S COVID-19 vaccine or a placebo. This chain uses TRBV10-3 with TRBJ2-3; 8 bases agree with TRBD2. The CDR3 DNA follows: TGTGCCATCACCCCGGCGGGGGGTGAATCGCAGTATTTT. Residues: CAITPAGGESQYF.